This T cell receptor beta chain was captured by sequencing in a study of graft-versus-host responses after intestinal transplantation. Repertoires were generated with immunoSEQ multiplex PCR, while TCRdb's copy carries only in-frame clones and drops some. The table shows some 110,000 clones, with more than 80% occurring only once. Regarding this clone: The antigen is not known.

Germline loops: CDR1 LNHDA, CDR2 SQIVND (reference sequence). The CDR3 runs to 13 residues. The V end lost 5 bases, the J end lost 5 bases, and 12 bases lay between the germline ends. J is TRBJ2-5 and V is TRBV19, with D unclear. This TCR came from a human donor who was the organ donor for an intestinal transplant. The sample was unstimulated CD4+ T cells sorted from spleen or lymph node cells, taken before transplant. In DNA form, the CDR3 reads TGTGCCAGTAGTCTCGGGCCGTGGGAGACCCAGTACTTC. This encodes CASSLGPWETQYF.